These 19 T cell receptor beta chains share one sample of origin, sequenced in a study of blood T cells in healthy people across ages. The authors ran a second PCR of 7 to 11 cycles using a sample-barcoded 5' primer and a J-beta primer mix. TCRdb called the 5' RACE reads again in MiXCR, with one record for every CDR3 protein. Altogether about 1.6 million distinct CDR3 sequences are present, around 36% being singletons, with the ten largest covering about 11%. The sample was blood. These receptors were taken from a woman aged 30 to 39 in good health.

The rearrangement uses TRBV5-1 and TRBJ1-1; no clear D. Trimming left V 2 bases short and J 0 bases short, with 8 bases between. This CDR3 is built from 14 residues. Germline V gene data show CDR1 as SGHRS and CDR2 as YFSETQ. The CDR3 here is CASSFGAMNTEAFF. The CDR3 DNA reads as TGCGCCAGCAGCTTTGGAGCTATGAACACTGAAGCTTTCTTT.

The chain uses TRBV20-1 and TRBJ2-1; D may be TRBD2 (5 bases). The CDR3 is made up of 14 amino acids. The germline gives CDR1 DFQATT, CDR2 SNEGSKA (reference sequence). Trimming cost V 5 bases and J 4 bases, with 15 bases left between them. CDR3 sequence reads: CSAHTNGNYNEQFF. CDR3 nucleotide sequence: TGCAGTGCTCATACTAACGGGAATTACAATGAGCAGTTCTTC.

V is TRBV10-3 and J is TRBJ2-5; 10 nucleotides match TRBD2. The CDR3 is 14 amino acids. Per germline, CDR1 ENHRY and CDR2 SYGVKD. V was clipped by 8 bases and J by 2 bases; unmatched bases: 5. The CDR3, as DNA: TGTGCCATCCGATCTAGCGGGGGTCAAGAGACCCAGTACTTC. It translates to CAIRSSGGQETQYF.

As DNA, the CDR3 is TGTGCCAGCTCCGGGCAGGTGAACACTGAAGCTTTCTTT. Translating gives CASSGQVNTEAFF. The chain couples TRBV7-9 to TRBJ1-1, with D hard to call. In germline, CDR1 is SEHNR, CDR2 FQNEAQ (reference sequence). Between the trimmed V and J ends, which lost 8 bases and 0 bases, there was a span of 10 bases. The length of the CDR3 is 13 residues. Full variable domain (missing parts from reference TRBV7-9 and TRBJ1-1): DTGVSQNPRHKITKRGQNVTFRCDPISEHNRLYWYRQTLGQGPEFLTYFQNEAQLEKSRLLSDRFSAERPKGSFSTLEIQRTEQGDSAMYLCASSGQVNTEAFFGQGTRLTVV.

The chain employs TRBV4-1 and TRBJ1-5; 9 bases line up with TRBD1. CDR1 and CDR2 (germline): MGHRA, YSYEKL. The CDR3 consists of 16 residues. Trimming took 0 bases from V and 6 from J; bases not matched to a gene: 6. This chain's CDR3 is CASSQDGNRGPQPQHF. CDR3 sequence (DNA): TGCGCCAGCAGCCAAGATGGAAACAGGGGGCCTCAGCCCCAGCATTTT.

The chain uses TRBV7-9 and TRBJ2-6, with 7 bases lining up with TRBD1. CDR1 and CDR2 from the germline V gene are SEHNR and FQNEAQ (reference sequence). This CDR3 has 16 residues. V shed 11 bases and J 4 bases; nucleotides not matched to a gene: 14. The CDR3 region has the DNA TGTGCCGGCTCGGGACAGACAGCCTGGGGGGCCAACGTCCTGACTTTC. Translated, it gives CAGSGQTAWGANVLTF.

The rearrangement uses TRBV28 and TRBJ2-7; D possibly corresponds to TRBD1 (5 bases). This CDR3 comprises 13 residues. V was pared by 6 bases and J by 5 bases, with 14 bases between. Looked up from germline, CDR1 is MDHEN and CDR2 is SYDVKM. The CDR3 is CASRAPGADEQYF. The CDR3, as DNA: TGTGCCAGCAGGGCCCCTGGGGCGGACGAGCAGTACTTC.

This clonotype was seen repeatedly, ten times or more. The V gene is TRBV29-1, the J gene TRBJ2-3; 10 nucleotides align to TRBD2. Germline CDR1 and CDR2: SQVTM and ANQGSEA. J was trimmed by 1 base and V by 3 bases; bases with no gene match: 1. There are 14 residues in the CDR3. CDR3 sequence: CSVDLAGGTDTQYF. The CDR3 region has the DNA TGCAGCGTTGACCTAGCGGGAGGCACAGATACGCAGTATTTT.

The CDR3 here is CASSVGTGGNYGYTF. As DNA, the CDR3 is TGTGCCAGCAGCGTTGGGACAGGGGGGAACTATGGCTACACCTTC. This chain uses TRBV9 with TRBJ1-2; 11 nucleotides agree with TRBD1. This CDR3 is 15 amino acids long. Unmatched junction bases numbered 2, after V lost 2 bases and J lost 2 bases. Germline V gene data show CDR1 as SGDLS and CDR2 as YYNGEE.

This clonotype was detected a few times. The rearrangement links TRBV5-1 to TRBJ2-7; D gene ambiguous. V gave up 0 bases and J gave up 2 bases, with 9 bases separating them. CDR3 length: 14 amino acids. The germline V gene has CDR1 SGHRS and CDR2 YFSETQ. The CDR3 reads CASSLETPPYEQYF. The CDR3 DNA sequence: TGCGCCAGCAGCTTGGAGACACCTCCCTACGAGCAGTACTTC.

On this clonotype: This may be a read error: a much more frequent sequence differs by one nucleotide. CDR3 loop: CNVENGDFAGANVLTF. The CDR3 DNA sequence: TGCAACGTTGAGAACGGGGATTTCGCTGGGGCCAACGTCCTGACTTTC. J is TRBJ2-6 and V is TRBV29-1; perhaps TRBD2 as D (5 bases). Germline CDR1 is SQVTM and CDR2 is ANQGSEA. The CDR3 is 16 amino acids.

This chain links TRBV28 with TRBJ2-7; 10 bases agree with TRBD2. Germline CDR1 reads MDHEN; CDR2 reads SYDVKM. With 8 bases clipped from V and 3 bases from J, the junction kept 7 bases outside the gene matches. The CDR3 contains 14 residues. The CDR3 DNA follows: TGTGCCAGCGGTCCTAGCGGGGGAAACTACGAGCAGTACTTC. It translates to CASGPSGGNYEQYF.

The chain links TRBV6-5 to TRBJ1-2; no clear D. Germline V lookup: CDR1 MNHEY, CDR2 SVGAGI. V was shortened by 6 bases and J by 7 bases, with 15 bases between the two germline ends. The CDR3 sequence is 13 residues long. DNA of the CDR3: TGTGCCAGCAGGCCTGGACCGCGGGTTGGCTACACCTTC. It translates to CASRPGPRVGYTF.

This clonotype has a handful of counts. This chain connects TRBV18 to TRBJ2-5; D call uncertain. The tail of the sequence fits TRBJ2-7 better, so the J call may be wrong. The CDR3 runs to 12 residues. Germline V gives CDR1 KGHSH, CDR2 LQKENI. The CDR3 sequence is CASSPEIDEQYF. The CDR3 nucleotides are TGTGCCAGCTCACCGGAGATTGACGAGCAGTACTTC.

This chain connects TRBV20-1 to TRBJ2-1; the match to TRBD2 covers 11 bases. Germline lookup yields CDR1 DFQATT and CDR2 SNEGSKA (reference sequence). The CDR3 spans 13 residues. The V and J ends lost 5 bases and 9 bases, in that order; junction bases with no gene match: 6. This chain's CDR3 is CSASGLAVSEQFF. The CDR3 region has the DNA TGCAGTGCTTCGGGACTAGCGGTATCTGAGCAGTTCTTC.

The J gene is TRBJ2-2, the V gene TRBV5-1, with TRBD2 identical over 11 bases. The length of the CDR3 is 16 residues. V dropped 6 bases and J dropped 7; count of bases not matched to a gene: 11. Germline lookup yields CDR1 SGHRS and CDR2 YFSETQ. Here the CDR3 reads CASNTGLAGVVGELFF. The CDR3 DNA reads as TGCGCCAGCAACACTGGACTAGCGGGCGTGGTCGGGGAGCTGTTTTTT.

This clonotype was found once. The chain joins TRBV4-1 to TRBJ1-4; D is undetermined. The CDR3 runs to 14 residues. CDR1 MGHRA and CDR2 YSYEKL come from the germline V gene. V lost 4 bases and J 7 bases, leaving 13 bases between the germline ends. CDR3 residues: CASSPFGYAEKLFF. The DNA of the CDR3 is TGCGCCAGCAGCCCCTTTGGTTATGCTGAAAAACTGTTTTTT.

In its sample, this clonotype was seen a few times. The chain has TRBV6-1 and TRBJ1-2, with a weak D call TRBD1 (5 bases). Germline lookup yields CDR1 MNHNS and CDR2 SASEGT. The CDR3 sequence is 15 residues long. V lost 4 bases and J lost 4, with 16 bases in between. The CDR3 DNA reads TGTGCCAGCAGTGGACAGAAGCGGTTTTCCTATGGCTACACCTTC. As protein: CASSGQKRFSYGYTF.

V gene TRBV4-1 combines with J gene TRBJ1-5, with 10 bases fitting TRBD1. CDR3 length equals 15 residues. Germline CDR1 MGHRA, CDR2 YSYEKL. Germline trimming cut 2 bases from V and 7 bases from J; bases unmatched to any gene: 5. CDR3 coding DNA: TGCGCCAGCAGCCAAAGGGACAGGGGAGGGCAGCCCCAGCATTTT. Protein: CASSQRDRGGQPQHF.